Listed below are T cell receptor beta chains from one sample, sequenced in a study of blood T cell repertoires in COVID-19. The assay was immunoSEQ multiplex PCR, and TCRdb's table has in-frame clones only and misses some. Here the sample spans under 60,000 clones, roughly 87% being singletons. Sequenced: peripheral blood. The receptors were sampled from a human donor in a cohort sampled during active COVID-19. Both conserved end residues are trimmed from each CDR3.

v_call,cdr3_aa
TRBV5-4,ASSLEGLAGVGTGELF
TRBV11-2,ASSLGTFFPGEQF
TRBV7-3,ASSEGLAGVSEQF
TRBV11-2,ASNKQGGDYNEQF
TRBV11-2,ASSSRLGARSTDTQY
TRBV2,ASSERTGSTYEQY
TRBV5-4,ASSLLGGRGEQY
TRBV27,ASSPYYGGAFQSNYGYT
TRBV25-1,ASSGGKNQPQH
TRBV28,ASTRTTGIPYGYT
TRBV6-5,ASSYRTGSRETQY
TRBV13,ASSASRLRYEQY
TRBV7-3,ASSPRDSYTGELF
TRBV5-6,ASSPEGATGANVLT
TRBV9,ASSPRGTGGNTEAF
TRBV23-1,ASRLKKWDRGYEQY
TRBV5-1,ASRGTGTAYEQY
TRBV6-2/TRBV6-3,ASSYPDSGRLQETQY
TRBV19,ASSTGLDFTDTQY
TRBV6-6,ASSYSDRGPTEAF
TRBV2,ASSAQGVNEKLF
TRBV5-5,ASSSSPLGNQPQH
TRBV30,AWTEVGGELF
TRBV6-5,ASARGQTYYGYT
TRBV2,ASSRDRGRDQPQH
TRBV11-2,ASSKHRGPTTGELF
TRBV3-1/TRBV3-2,ASSQLAGGHETQY
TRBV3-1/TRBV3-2,ASSARQGSYEETQY
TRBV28,ASSPVGGHGPNQPQH
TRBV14,ASSQAGSTGELF
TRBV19,ASSIAAGVGYEQY
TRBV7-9,ASSRDRGGHT
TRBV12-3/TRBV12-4,ASSRGGYEQY
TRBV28,ASLMGGAAGELF
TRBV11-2,ASSLEGGQGAREKLF
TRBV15,ATSRSGPSGTGETQY
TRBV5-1,ASSPGLAALMQY
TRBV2,ASTRRQGAANEKLF
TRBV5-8,ASSQGRHGNTEAF
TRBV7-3,ASRLTRDTGELF
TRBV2,ASSGQINQPQH
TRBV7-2,ASSQQWGEETQY
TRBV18,ASSPNLDRGRRDEQF
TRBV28,ASSLSGPEQF
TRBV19,ASSILAGGPDTQY
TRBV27,ASSKRGRITEAF
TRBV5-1,ASSIGQGAVNTEAF
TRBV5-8,ASRPGLADSKQF
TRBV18,ASSTPGLGQF
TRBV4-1,ASSPPSTDTQY
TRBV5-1,ASSQSQGNTEAF
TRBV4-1,ASSHLSTSSYNEQF
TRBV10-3,AIRLDRGRQY